The subject of this entry is one TCR beta chain. What it binds is unknown. Only in-frame clones appear in the TCRdb table, and some are missing; sequencing was by immunoSEQ multiplex PCR. The sample contains about 100,000 clones, roughly 87% of which appear only once. Per the germline V gene, CDR1 is LGHNA and CDR2 is YNFKEQ. V shed 2 bases and J shed 6 bases, with 20 bases lying between them. This CDR3 contains 17 residues. This sample is drawn from a study of graft-versus-host responses after intestinal transplantation. Study-wide background: Grafts were multivisceral, liver-intestinal, or isolated intestinal. Among the recipients, all got anti-thymocyte globulin induction and then tacrolimus and steroids for about 3 years. Points from the study as a whole: Individuals carrying graft-donor T cell macrochimerism showed high graft-versus-host to host-versus-graft clonal ratios in allografts. Analysis identified GvH clones in recipient marrow, with some appearing first in ileum or blood.

This material consisted of unstimulated CD4+ T cells sorted from spleen or lymph node cells, taken before intestinal transplant. J is TRBJ1-5 and V is TRBV4-2, with D uncertain. The receptor's source is a human donor who received an intestinal transplant. CDR3 sequence reads: CASSQNSDAALGQPQHF. The CDR3 bases are TGTGCCAGCAGCCAAAACTCGGACGCGGCCCTCGGTCAGCCCCAGCATTTT.